These 24 T cell receptor beta chains share one sample of origin, sequenced in a study of molecular identifiers for immune sequencing clone quantification. TCRdb re-called the PCR reads through MiXCR, storing one row per CDR3 protein. This table holds over 50,000 distinct CDR3 sequences, about a third found once. The specimen sequenced was naive CD8+ T cells from blood, with Jurkat cell RNA spiked in. Specified subset: FACS-sorted CD8+CD4-CCR7+CD45RA+ naive T cells. These receptors originate from a human donor in good health. Some libraries in this study had Jurkat cell RNA spiked in.

The chain uses TRBV20-1 and TRBJ2-1; 9 bases align to TRBD2. The CDR3 is made up of 14 amino acids. Trimming took 5 bases from V and 6 from J; bases not matched to a gene: 8. Germline V gives CDR1 DFQATT, CDR2 SNEGSKA (reference sequence). DNA for the CDR3: TGCAGTGCTTGGACTAGCGCTGATGTCAATGAGCAGTTCTTC. It encodes CSAWTSADVNEQFF.

This clonotype was observed a handful of times. The chain combines TRBV7-9 with TRBJ1-6; 8 nucleotides align to TRBD1. Germline CDR1 reads SEHNR; CDR2 reads FQNEAQ (reference sequence). The CDR3 consists of 16 residues. V lost 3 bases, J lost 3 bases, and 4 bases stayed unmatched. Here the CDR3 reads CASSFTGTGYNSPLHF. The CDR3, as DNA: TGTGCCAGCAGCTTCACCGGGACAGGCTATAATTCACCCCTCCACTTT.

This clonotype was picked up many times. V is TRBV7-6 and J is TRBJ2-7, with TRBD2 matching 12 bases. From germline, CDR1 is SGHVS and CDR2 FNYEAQ. The CDR3 runs to 16 residues. J was trimmed by 4 bases and V by 1 base; bases with no gene match: 5. The CDR3 bases are TGTGCCAGCAGCTTAGATCCGGGACTAGCGGGTTACGAGCAGTACTTC. Protein product: CASSLDPGLAGYEQYF.

At least ten counts were recorded for this clonotype. The J gene is TRBJ1-2, the V gene TRBV29-1; D is perhaps TRBD1 (6 bases). Looked up from germline, CDR1 is SQVTM and CDR2 is ANQGSEA. V shed 3 bases and J shed 8 bases, with 19 bases lying between them. This CDR3 is 14 amino acids long. CDR3 sequence reads: CSVDAGQILSGYTF. The CDR3 DNA is TGCAGCGTTGACGCCGGACAGATCCTCAGCGGCTACACCTTC.

As regards this clonotype: A read error may be the cause here, since a much bigger clone is one base away. This chain connects TRBV28 to TRBJ2-5; maybe TRBD2 (8 bases). CDR1 and CDR2 from the germline V gene are MDHEN and SYDVKM. Trimming took off 3 bases at V and 4 bases at J, with 33 bases between the two ends. This CDR3 comprises 21 residues. The CDR3 region is CASSLSRATERGTDRGETQYF. In DNA form, the CDR3 reads TGTGCCAGCAGTTTGAGTCGAGCCACCGAGCGGGGGACAGACCGGGGAGAGACCCAGTACTTC.

At least ten counts were recorded for this clonotype. Here the CDR3 DNA reads TGCAGTGCTAGAGAGTTGGGACAGGTTGTGTACGAGCAGTACTTC. Its translation is CSARELGQVVYEQYF. The chain combines TRBV20-1 with TRBJ2-7; 8 bases are a match to TRBD1. The CDR3 totals 15 residues. Germline V gives CDR1 DFQATT, CDR2 SNEGSKA (reference sequence). Trimming removed 0 bases from V and 4 bases from J; junction bases left unmatched: 8.

This clonotype was detected only once. The rearrangement uses TRBV27 and TRBJ2-1, with D tentatively TRBD2 (6 bases). In germline, CDR1 is MNHEY, CDR2 SMNVEV (reference sequence). Trimming removed 2 bases at V and 7 bases at J, with 27 bases between. This CDR3 is 19 amino acids long. The CDR3 bases are TGTGCCAGCAGTTTACCATCCCCTGGGGGGAAATCTCTGTATAATGAGCAGTTCTTC. It specifies CASSLPSPGGKSLYNEQFF.

This clonotype is a singleton in its sample. A much larger clone lies a single base off, so this may be a read error. The V call is TRBV7-2, the J call TRBJ2-3; tentatively, D is TRBD1 (6 bases). Germline V gene data show CDR1 as SGHTA and CDR2 as FQGNSA. Trimming shortened V by 7 bases and J by 0 bases, and 14 bases separated the two germline ends. The CDR3 extends over 15 amino acids. Here the CDR3 reads CTSIQGLWSTDTQYF. The CDR3 DNA reads TGTACCAGCATCCAGGGGCTTTGGAGCACAGATACGCAGTATTTT.

This clonotype was observed a few times. The V and J genes are TRBV2 and TRBJ2-3; TRBD1 is a possible D gene (6 bases). V was shortened by 2 bases and J by 0 bases, with 15 bases between the two germline ends. This CDR3 region has 17 residues. In germline, CDR1 is SNHLY, CDR2 FYNNEI. This CDR3 reads CASSETIQGLSTDTQYF. For the CDR3, the DNA is TGTGCCAGCAGTGAAACAATTCAGGGGCTAAGCACAGATACGCAGTATTTT.

This clonotype was counted only a few times. The chain combines TRBV6-6 with TRBJ2-7, with TRBD2 identical over 10 bases. The CDR3 has 14 amino acids. Unmatched junction bases numbered 7, after V lost 8 bases and J lost 3 bases. Germline assignment: CDR1 MNHNY and CDR2 SVGAGI (reference sequence). The CDR3 DNA reads TGTGCCAGCGAAGGACTAGCGGACCACTACGAGCAGTACTTC. Its protein is CASEGLADHYEQYF.

Comment on this clonotype: A much larger clone lies a single base off, so this may be a read error. The CDR3 ends on some other residue instead of the conserved phenylalanine or tryptophan, so this is likely a read error. The V and J genes are TRBV28 and TRBJ1-5, with D perhaps TRBD1 (5 bases). The germline V gene encodes CDR1 MDHEN and CDR2 SYDVKM. The CDR3 contains 15 residues. V shed 5 bases and J shed 7 bases, with 18 bases lying between them. The CDR3 DNA sequence: TGTGCCAGCAGTCCGCAGGGATCTTTGTACCAGCCCCAGCATCTT. Translation gives CASSPQGSLYQPQHL.

This clonotype was observed a few times. Sequence at one end of the junction differs from germline and may be a read error. V is TRBV7-9 and J is TRBJ2-1; 13 bases match TRBD2. The CDR3 contains 18 residues. The V gene's germline CDR1 is SEHNR and CDR2 FQNEAQ (reference sequence). CDR3 DNA: TGTGCCGGCAGCTTAGTCAGGTTCGGGACTAGCGGGATCAATGAGCAGTTCTTC. It specifies CAGSLVRFGTSGINEQFF. Based on the CDR3 plus reference TRBV7-9 and TRBJ2-1, the full variable domain is DTGVSQNPRHKITKRGQNVTFRCDPISEHNRLYWYRQTLGQGPEFLTYFQNEAQLEKSRLLSDRFSAERPKGSFSTLEIQRTEQGDSAMYLCAGSLVRFGTSGINEQFFGPGTRLTVL.

This clonotype has more than one count but fewer than ten. The V gene is TRBV7-6, the J gene TRBJ2-1, with 11 nucleotides matching TRBD2. J was trimmed by 0 bases and V by 1 base; bases with no gene match: 11. The CDR3 is 20 amino acids. From germline, CDR1 is SGHVS and CDR2 FNYEAQ. The CDR3 region is CASSLVPGTSGSSSYNEQFF. DNA of the CDR3: TGTGCCAGCAGCTTAGTTCCCGGGACTAGCGGTTCCAGCTCCTACAATGAGCAGTTCTTC.

This clonotype has at least ten counts. The rearrangement joins TRBV7-2 to TRBJ1-1; D is unresolved. Trimming stripped 2 bases from V and 6 bases from J, with 16 bases between. The germline V gene encodes CDR1 SGHTA and CDR2 FQGNSA. The length of the CDR3 is 15 residues. CDR3 amino acids: CASSLWVSPDAEAFF. The CDR3 bases are TGTGCCAGCAGCTTATGGGTCTCACCGGACGCTGAAGCTTTCTTT.

This clonotype was seen only once. This may arise from a read error, as a much more abundant clone is one base away. This chain connects TRBV29-1 to TRBJ2-1; TRBD2 aligns across 7 bases. Germline CDR1 SQVTM, CDR2 ANQGSEA. CDR3 length: 13 residues. DNA of the CDR3: TGCTGGGGTCTAGCGGCCTCCTACATTGAGCAGTTCTTC. It is translated as CWGLAASYIEQFF.

This sequence joins TRBV7-8 and TRBJ2-1, with 7 bases that match TRBD2. CDR1 and CDR2 (germline): SGHVS, FQNEAQ. With V trimmed by 4 bases and J by 5 bases, 8 bases remained unmatched. The CDR3 is 15 amino acids. The CDR3 region is CASSSSSGGDNEQFF. The CDR3, as DNA: TGTGCCAGCAGCTCCTCTAGTGGGGGGGACAATGAGCAGTTCTTC.

This clonotype was seen a handful of times. The rearrangement links TRBV20-1 to TRBJ2-7; the D call may be TRBD1 or TRBD2 (5 bases each). The germline gives CDR1 DFQATT, CDR2 SNEGSKA (reference sequence). Trimming left V 5 bases short and J 2 bases short, with 10 bases between. There are 12 residues in the CDR3. CDR3 nucleotides: TGCAGTGCTCGGGACCTAACCTACGAGCAGTACTTC. As protein: CSARDLTYEQYF.

The CDR3 loop is CASSILGSPLHF. In DNA, the CDR3 is TGTGCCAGCAGTATATTAGGTTCACCCCTCCACTTT. V is TRBV27 and J is TRBJ1-6, with D hard to call. V gave up 5 bases and J gave up 9 bases, with 8 bases separating them. The germline V gene encodes CDR1 MNHEY and CDR2 SMNVEV (reference sequence). The CDR3 length is 12 residues.

J is TRBJ2-2 and V is TRBV7-2; 12 positions match TRBD2. J gave up 0 bases and V 4 bases, and 6 bases lay outside the gene matches. Germline CDR1 is SGHTA and CDR2 is FQGNSA. This CDR3 has 18 amino acids. The CDR3 reads CASSSGLAGSSNTGELFF. CDR3 DNA: TGTGCCAGCAGCTCCGGACTAGCGGGGTCCTCGAACACCGGGGAGCTGTTTTTT. Drawing the rest from reference TRBV7-2 and TRBJ2-2, the complete variable domain is GAGVSQSPSNKVTEKGKDVELRCDPISGHTALYWYRQSLGQGLEFLIYFQGNSAPDKSGLPSDRFSAERTGGSVSTLTIQRTQQEDSAVYLCASSSGLAGSSNTGELFFGEGSRLTVL.

The CDR3 protein is CATSKGRYNEQFF. CDR3 DNA sequence: TGTGCCACCAGCAAAGGACGCTACAATGAGCAGTTCTTC. The gene calls are TRBV15 and TRBJ2-1; D remains ambiguous. The CDR3 is 13 amino acids. Germline assignment: CDR1 LNHNV and CDR2 YYDKDF (reference sequence). The V and J ends lost 4 bases and 3 bases respectively, with 7 bases between them.

The chain recombines TRBV6-1 with TRBJ2-3; D is perhaps TRBD1 (7 bases). The CDR3 runs 15 residues. Per the germline V gene, CDR1 is MNHNS and CDR2 is SASEGT. V dropped 4 bases and J dropped 6 bases, with 17 bases sitting between them. CDR3 sequence: CASSGNAGGPDTQYF. CDR3 nucleotides: TGTGCCAGCAGTGGAAACGCAGGGGGGCCCGATACGCAGTATTTT.

This clonotype occurred many times. The V call is TRBV28, the J call TRBJ2-7, with D possibly matching TRBD2 (5 bases). Germline lookup yields CDR1 MDHEN and CDR2 SYDVKM. The CDR3 has 15 residues. The germline V and J ends were trimmed by 5 bases and 3 bases, with 17 bases remaining between them. Here the CDR3 DNA reads TGTGCCAGCAGTCCCTCCGACGGGGTCTACTACGAGCAGTACTTC. Its translation: CASSPSDGVYYEQYF.

This clonotype was seen a single time. This may stem from a read error, because a much larger clone lies one nucleotide away. It is likely a read error, because the conserved phenylalanine at the end of the CDR3 is missing. The J gene is TRBJ1-5, the V gene TRBV28; D gene unclear. CDR3 size: 15 residues. CDR1 MDHEN and CDR2 SYDVKM come from the germline V gene. Trimming took 3 bases from V and 0 from J, leaving 9 bases between them. CDR3 protein: CASSFGVDSNQPQHI. CDR3 sequence (DNA): TGTGCCAGCAGTTTTGGGGTGGATAGCAATCAGCCCCAGCATATT.

This clonotype is categorized as medium-sized. The chain links TRBV20-1 to TRBJ2-7; no clear D. The germline V gene has CDR1 DFQATT and CDR2 SNEGSKA (reference sequence). The CDR3 totals 12 residues. The CDR3 DNA follows: TGCAGCCCCACCGGTGCCGTCGGCGAGCAGTACTTC. Encoded protein: CSPTGAVGEQYF.